This note documents a single T cell receptor (beta chain) sequence. Its antigen is undetermined. This CDR3 has 13 residues. The V end lost 2 bases, the J end lost 2 bases, and 6 bases lay between the germline ends. Germline lookup yields CDR1 KGHSH and CDR2 LQKENI. Before any sequencing was done, the ViraFEST assay used viral peptide pools to expand antigen-specific CD4+ T cells. Following culture for roughly 10 days, CD4+ T cells were isolated. This individual tested PCR-positive for SARS-CoV-2 infection between March and December 2020. Cells had half their medium changed to IL-2 medium on days 3 and 7. Measured with immunoSEQ multiplex PCR; TCRdb has only the in-frame clones, and not every one. The data contain roughly 27,000 clones, 69% of them singletons. This entry is derived from a study of vaccination effects on CD4 cells after COVID-19. At the level of the study: Vaccination followed sampling of two convalescent patients by 16 days and one week respectively.

The J gene is TRBJ1-2, the V gene TRBV18; perhaps TRBD1 as D (6 bases). The sample here was CD4+ T cells from PBMCs cultured with SARS-CoV-2 spike peptides, taken before COVID-19 vaccination. The clonotype originates from a human donor who had a prior SARS-CoV-2 infection. The CDR3 coding sequence is TGTGCCAGCTCACCAGGACAGAACTATGGCTACACCTTC. This translates into CASSPGQNYGYTF.